This is a list of T cell receptor beta chains from one sample in a study of cytomegalovirus exposure and HLA in healthy donors. Clones were sequenced by immunoSEQ multiplex PCR, and TCRdb holds only the in-frame ones, with some missing. The sample lists some 77,000 clones, around 96% occurring once. Sequenced input: PBMCs. These receptor sequences come from a man younger than 30 in good health and CMV-seropositive. Both conserved end residues are part of each CDR3. Fields, in order: CDR3 protein, CDR3 DNA, D gene, V gene, CDR3 length, clone size, J gene. A D gene is named only where the DNA matches it firmly. The listing skips clone size in some rows; elsewhere it reads once, few, many or a size class.

CASSIHRGGELFF | TGTGCCAGCAGTATCCATAGGGGCGGGGAGCTGTTTTTT | NA | TRBV27 | 13 | NA | TRBJ2-2
CSARLDRGYNEQFF | TGCAGCGCCAGACTGGACAGGGGTTACAATGAGCAGTTCTTC | TRBD1 | TRBV29-1 | 14 | NA | TRBJ2-1
CASKRQGDEQYF | TGTGCCAGCAAGAGACAGGGGGACGAGCAGTACTTC | TRBD1 | TRBV2 | 12 | NA | TRBJ2-7
CASSWPGKNTEAFF | TGTGCCAGCAGCTGGCCGGGGAAGAACACTGAAGCTTTCTTT | NA | TRBV5-6 | 14 | NA | TRBJ1-1
CAIRPQWGEGGTEAFF | TGTGCCATCAGGCCGCAGTGGGGGGAGGGTGGCACTGAAGCTTTCTTT | NA | TRBV10-3 | 16 | NA | TRBJ1-1
CASSSDRGREKLFF | TGCGCCAGCAGCTCTGACAGGGGGCGGGAAAAACTGTTTTTT | TRBD1 | TRBV5-1 | 14 | NA | TRBJ1-4
CASSESGGDTGELFF | TGTGCCAGCAGTGAATCCGGAGGCGACACCGGGGAGCTGTTTTTT | NA | TRBV6-4 | 15 | NA | TRBJ2-2
CASRASGANVLTF | TGTGCCAGCAGGGCCTCTGGGGCCAACGTCCTGACTTTC | NA | TRBV9 | 13 | NA | TRBJ2-6
CASSLSNGGLHEQYF | TGTGCCAGCAGTTTATCGAATGGGGGCCTTCACGAGCAGTACTTC | NA | TRBV27 | 15 | NA | TRBJ2-7
CASSRPETGEETQYF | TGCGCCAGCAGCCGGCCGGAGACAGGAGAAGAGACCCAGTACTTC | NA | TRBV5-1 | 15 | once | TRBJ2-5
CASSPGLPRHEQYF | TGTGCCAGCAGTCCGGGACTCCCGAGGCACGAGCAGTACTTC | NA | TRBV28 | 14 | once | TRBJ2-7
CASSFGTSGSFYEQYF | TGCGCCAGCAGCTTCGGGACTAGCGGGAGTTTCTACGAGCAGTACTTC | TRBD2 | TRBV5-1 | 16 | NA | TRBJ2-7
CASSYSILGADTQYF | TGTGCCAGCAGTTACTCGATACTAGGAGCGGATACGCAGTATTTT | NA | TRBV6-5 | 15 | NA | TRBJ2-3
CSVWGGEKLFF | TGCAGCGTTTGGGGGGGGGAAAAACTGTTTTTT | NA | TRBV29-1 | 11 | NA | TRBJ1-4
CASSTSDRNNEQFF | TGTGCCAGCAGCACTTCGGACAGGAACAATGAGCAGTTCTTC | TRBD1 | TRBV9 | 14 | NA | TRBJ2-1
CASSRRQGQETQYF | TGTGCCAGCAGCCGACGTCAGGGGCAAGAGACCCAGTACTTC | NA | TRBV11-2 | 14 | NA | TRBJ2-5
CASRAQGDSYNEQFF | TGTGCCAGCAGGGCACAGGGTGACTCCTACAATGAGCAGTTCTTC | NA | TRBV9 | 15 | NA | TRBJ2-1
CASSLEKRRNTEAFF | TGTGCCAGCAGCTTGGAAAAAAGGAGGAACACTGAAGCTTTCTTT | NA | TRBV5-6 | 15 | NA | TRBJ1-1
CASSFGTGVETQYF | TGTGCCAGCAGCTTCGGGACAGGGGTGGAGACCCAGTACTTC | TRBD1 | TRBV7-2 | 14 | NA | TRBJ2-5
CASSRAGNYGYTF | TGTGCCAGCAGCAGGGCGGGGAACTATGGCTACACCTTC | NA | TRBV6-1 | 13 | NA | TRBJ1-2
CASSRDRDSYEQYF | TGTGCCAGCAGTCGGGACAGGGATTCCTACGAGCAGTACTTC | TRBD1 | TRBV6-5 | 14 | NA | TRBJ2-7
CASSSNQGLGETQYF | TGTGCCAGCAGCTCGAACCAGGGGCTAGGCGAGACCCAGTACTTC | NA | TRBV5-4 | 15 | NA | TRBJ2-5
CASSLRTAGGQETQYF | TGTGCCAGCAGCTTACGGACGGCGGGAGGGCAGGAGACCCAGTACTTC | TRBD2 | TRBV7-6 | 16 | NA | TRBJ2-5
CASSDKEAGELFF | TGTGCCAGCAGTGACAAGGAGGCCGGGGAGCTGTTTTTT | NA | TRBV6-4 | 13 | once | TRBJ2-2
CASSGLAGVEQFF | TGTGCCAGCAGTGGACTAGCGGGGGTTGAGCAGTTCTTC | TRBD2 | TRBV2 | 13 | NA | TRBJ2-1
CASSVRSGAGTDTQYF | TGTGCCAGCAGCGTAAGGTCAGGGGCTGGGACAGATACGCAGTATTTT | NA | TRBV9 | 16 | NA | TRBJ2-3
CASSIKPGTEINQPQHF | TGTGCCAGTAGTATTAAGCCGGGGACAGAGATAAATCAGCCCCAGCATTTT | TRBD1 | TRBV19 | 17 | NA | TRBJ1-5
CASSWRGRGTEAFF | TGTGCCAGCAGCTGGAGGGGTCGGGGCACTGAAGCTTTCTTT | NA | TRBV5-6 | 14 | NA | TRBJ1-1
CASSYSIRGTDEQYF | TGTGCCAGCAGTTACTCGATTAGGGGTACGGACGAGCAGTACTTC | NA | TRBV6-5 | 15 | NA | TRBJ2-7
CASSDGGNPQETQYF | TGTGCCAGCAGTGATGGCGGGAATCCTCAAGAGACCCAGTACTTC | NA | TRBV2 | 15 | NA | TRBJ2-5
CASSYVAGVGANVLTF | TGTGCCAGCAGTTACGTGGCAGGGGTGGGGGCCAACGTCCTGACTTTC | NA | TRBV6-6 | 16 | NA | TRBJ2-6
CASSPGQHTEAFF | TGTGCCAGTAGTCCAGGACAGCACACTGAAGCTTTCTTT | NA | TRBV19 | 13 | NA | TRBJ1-1
CASSIGQVSGNTIYF | TGTGCCAGTAGTATCGGACAAGTCTCTGGAAACACCATATATTTT | NA | TRBV19 | 15 | NA | TRBJ1-3
CASSIVAGESYEQYF | TGTGCCAGTAGTATAGTCGCCGGGGAGAGCTACGAGCAGTACTTC | NA | TRBV19 | 15 | NA | TRBJ2-7
CASSYQGRTGELFF | TGTGCCAGCAGTTATCAGGGTCGGACCGGGGAGCTGTTTTTT | NA | TRBV11-2 | 14 | NA | TRBJ2-2
CASGGTGRLYEQYF | TGTGCCAGCGGGGGGACAGGGAGACTGTACGAGCAGTACTTC | TRBD1 | TRBV27 | 14 | NA | TRBJ2-7
CASSWTGAGANVLTF | TGTGCCAGCAGCTGGACAGGGGCTGGGGCCAACGTCCTGACTTTC | TRBD1 | TRBV7-3 | 15 | NA | TRBJ2-6
CASSSHLAGRAYNEQFF | TGTGCCAGCAGCTCACATTTAGCGGGACGAGCCTACAATGAGCAGTTCTTC | TRBD2 | TRBV11-2 | 17 | NA | TRBJ2-1
CASSLETGVTYEQYF | TGTGCCAGCAGCTTAGAGACGGGAGTAACCTACGAGCAGTACTTC | NA | TRBV7-9 | 15 | NA | TRBJ2-7
CASRRGGPNTEAFF | TGTGCCAGCAGGAGGGGGGGCCCAAACACTGAAGCTTTCTTT | NA | TRBV2 | 14 | NA | TRBJ1-1
CASSAPGGHRFF | TGTGCCAGTTCGGCCCCCGGGGGGCACAGGTTCTTC | NA | TRBV19 | 12 | NA | TRBJ2-1
CASISGTGKEKETQYF | TGTGCCAGCATTTCCGGGACAGGGAAGGAGAAAGAGACCCAGTACTTC | TRBD1 | TRBV27 | 16 | NA | TRBJ2-5
CAWSVTLTEAFF | TGTGCCTGGAGTGTAACTTTAACTGAAGCTTTCTTT | NA | TRBV30 | 12 | NA | TRBJ1-1
CASSVQTGLGEQFF | TGTGCCAGCAGCGTTCAAACAGGATTGGGTGAGCAGTTCTTC | NA | TRBV9 | 14 | once | TRBJ2-1
CASSPGGREIDGELFF | TGCGCCAGCAGCCCGGGAGGACGGGAGATCGACGGGGAGCTGTTTTTT | TRBD2 | TRBV5-1 | 16 | NA | TRBJ2-2
CASSIQGDYGYTF | TGTGCCAGTAGTATTCAGGGGGACTATGGCTACACCTTC | TRBD1 | TRBV19 | 13 | NA | TRBJ1-2
CASKSGTNTGELFF | TGTGCCAGCAAATCCGGGACAAACACCGGGGAGCTGTTTTTT | NA | TRBV2 | 14 | NA | TRBJ2-2
CASSVGTSFHEQFF | TGTGCCAGTAGTGTGGGGACTAGCTTCCATGAGCAGTTCTTC | TRBD2 | TRBV19 | 14 | NA | TRBJ2-1
CASSSPTGTRDNEQFF | TGTGCCAGCAGCTCCCCGACAGGGACCCGCGACAATGAGCAGTTCTTC | TRBD1 | TRBV7-9 | 16 | NA | TRBJ2-1
CASSLGQGHSPLHF | TGTGCCAGCAGCTTAGGACAGGGGCATTCACCCCTCCACTTT | TRBD1 | TRBV7-9 | 14 | NA | TRBJ1-6
CASSLLGGVLNEQFF | TGTGCCAGCAGTCTGCTGGGGGGGGTTCTCAATGAGCAGTTCTTC | TRBD2 | TRBV27 | 15 | once | TRBJ2-1
CASSSSTTGVETQYF | TGTGCCAGCAGTTCGAGTACTACAGGGGTAGAGACCCAGTACTTC | TRBD1 | TRBV6-6 | 15 | NA | TRBJ2-5
CASSPSQGAHGYTF | TGTGCCAGCAGTCCGTCACAGGGGGCTCATGGCTACACCTTC | TRBD1 | TRBV25-1 | 14 | NA | TRBJ1-2
CASSSGGSNQPQHF | TGTGCCAGCAGTTCCGGGGGGAGCAATCAGCCCCAGCATTTT | NA | TRBV6-5 | 14 | NA | TRBJ1-5
CASSSAGTSGSYNEQFF | TGTGCCAGCAGCTCCGCCGGGACTAGCGGGAGCTACAATGAGCAGTTCTTC | TRBD2 | TRBV11-3 | 17 | NA | TRBJ2-1
CASSEGTSSTDTQYF | TGTGCCAGCAGTGAAGGGACTAGCTCCACAGATACGCAGTATTTT | TRBD2 | TRBV2 | 15 | NA | TRBJ2-3
CASSLGQRESNQPQHF | TGTGCCAGCAGCTTAGGTCAGAGGGAGTCAAATCAGCCCCAGCATTTT | NA | TRBV7-8 | 16 | NA | TRBJ1-5
CASSLTSGPKGSGELFF | TGTGCCAGCAGCTTGACTAGCGGGCCCAAGGGGTCCGGGGAGCTGTTTTTT | TRBD2 | TRBV5-6 | 17 | NA | TRBJ2-2
CASSRGAQSYNEQFF | TGTGCCAGCAGTCGGGGGGCGCAGAGCTACAATGAGCAGTTCTTC | NA | TRBV6-5 | 15 | NA | TRBJ2-1
CASSYSRTDYEQYF | TGTGCCAGCAGTTACTCCCGGACAGACTACGAGCAGTACTTC | NA | TRBV6-5 | 14 | large | TRBJ2-7